One sample yielded the 22 T cell receptor beta chains listed below, sequenced in a study of blood T cell repertoires in COVID-19. The assay was immunoSEQ multiplex PCR, and TCRdb's table has in-frame clones only and misses some. This table holds 90,000 to 120,000 clones, over 60% found once. Sequenced sample: peripheral blood. These receptors came from a man aged 65 to 79 with acute or convalescent COVID-19.

The gene calls are TRBV11-1 and TRBJ1-3; 7 bases align to TRBD1. V dropped 8 bases and J dropped 3; count of bases not matched to a gene: 4. The length of the CDR3 is 13 residues. Germline loops: CDR1 SGHAT, CDR2 FQDESV (reference sequence). This chain's CDR3 is CASARQGGNTIYF. Written as DNA, the CDR3 is TGTGCCAGCGCAAGACAGGGTGGAAACACCATATATTTT. Full variable domain (rest looked up from reference TRBV11-1 and TRBJ1-3): EAEVAQSPRYKITEKSQAVAFWCDPISGHATLYWYRQILGQGPELLVQFQDESVVDDSQLPKDRFSAERLKGVDSTLKIQPAELGDSAMYLCASARQGGNTIYFGEGSWLTVV.

The chain uses TRBV18 and TRBJ1-1; the D gene is possibly TRBD1 (6 bases). With 5 bases removed from V and 1 base from J, the gap between germline ends came to 17 bases. Germline CDR1 and CDR2: KGHSH and LQKENI. The CDR3 contains 16 residues. The CDR3 region has the DNA TGTGCCAGCTCAGCTGCCCCAGACAGGACGAACACTGAAGCTTTCTTT. Encoded protein: CASSAAPDRTNTEAFF.

The CDR3 coding sequence is TGTGCCAGCAGTGGAGGGATAGCGGGGAGTTACAATGAGCAGTTCTTC. Protein sequence: CASSGGIAGSYNEQFF. This chain connects TRBV2 to TRBJ2-1; 8 positions agree with TRBD2. Losses at the gene ends were 4 bases for V and 4 bases for J; bases not matched to a gene: 9. Germline V CDR1 and CDR2: SNHLY, FYNNEI. This CDR3 contains 16 residues.

This clone was counted between two and nine times. The rearrangement links TRBV12-3 or TRBV12-4 to TRBJ1-3; TRBD1 is a possible D gene (6 bases). This CDR3 region has 13 residues. With 3 bases removed from V and 7 bases from J, the gap between germline ends came to 10 bases. CDR3 residues: CASSLGHENTIYF. The CDR3 bases are TGTGCCAGCAGTTTGGGACACGAGAACACCATATATTTT.

The chain uses TRBV7-2 and TRBJ2-1, with D possibly being TRBD1 (5 bases). The CDR3 is made up of 14 amino acids. CDR1 SGHTA and CDR2 FQGNSA come from the germline V gene. Between the trimmed V and J ends, which lost 5 bases and 6 bases, there was a span of 14 bases. CDR3 bases: TGTGCCAGCAGCAAAGTACGGCAGGGCAATGAGCAGTTCTTC. As protein: CASSKVRQGNEQFF.

CDR3 nucleotide sequence: TGTGCCAGCAGAGATTCCGACAGGAACACTGAAGCTTTCTTT. It codes for CASRDSDRNTEAFF. The chain uses TRBV6-4 and TRBJ1-1; perhaps TRBD1 as D (5 bases). The germline V and J ends were trimmed by 6 bases and 1 base, with 12 bases remaining between them. This CDR3 has 14 residues. Germline V lookup: CDR1 MRHNA, CDR2 SNTAGT.

The CDR3 nucleotides are TGCGCCAGCAGCCAAGGGCTAGCGGGGGGGATGGGGACCGGGGAGCTGTTTTTT. Its translation: CASSQGLAGGMGTGELFF. The chain has TRBV4-3 and TRBJ2-2; 12 nucleotides match TRBD2. CDR1 is LGHNA and CDR2 is YSLEER in the germline V gene. V dropped 1 base and J dropped 5; count of bases not matched to a gene: 8. The CDR3 loop spans 18 amino acids.

The rearrangement uses TRBV19 and TRBJ2-2; tentative D call: TRBD1 (6 bases). Germline V gives CDR1 LNHDA, CDR2 SQIVND (reference sequence). The CDR3 consists of 15 residues. Trimming stripped 4 bases from V and 4 bases from J, with 13 bases between. The CDR3 loop is CASSNPGAITGELFF. CDR3 DNA sequence: TGTGCCAGTAGTAACCCAGGGGCGATCACCGGGGAGCTGTTTTTT.

The rearrangement uses TRBV9 and TRBJ2-1; 8 nucleotides line up with TRBD1. Germline CDR1 and CDR2: SGDLS and YYNGEE. The CDR3 consists of 15 residues. The ends lost 0 bases at V and 9 bases at J; junction bases unmatched: 8. The CDR3: CASSVAPQGETEQFF. The CDR3 region has the DNA TGTGCCAGCAGCGTAGCCCCACAGGGGGAGACTGAGCAGTTCTTC.

The genes are TRBV4-3 and TRBJ2-7; D possibly corresponds to TRBD2 (5 bases). From germline, CDR1 is LGHNA and CDR2 YSLEER. The CDR3 runs 15 residues. Trimming took 3 bases from V and 5 from J, leaving 17 bases between them. The CDR3 DNA follows: TGCGCCAGCAGCCACCGTGAGGGTCGGAGGAACGAGCAGTACTTC. It encodes CASSHREGRRNEQYF.

The rearrangement joins TRBV19 to TRBJ1-2; 7 positions match TRBD1. V lost 6 bases and J lost 3; bases outside the gene matches: 4. In germline, CDR1 is LNHDA, CDR2 SQIVND (reference sequence). The CDR3 has 13 residues. The CDR3 nucleotides are TGTGCCAGTAGCCAGGGGGTCGACTATGGCTACACCTTC. Its protein product is CASSQGVDYGYTF. Full variable domain (remainder filled in from reference TRBV19 and TRBJ1-2): DGGITQSPKYLFRKEGQNVTLSCEQNLNHDAMYWYRQDPGQGLRLIYYSQIVNDFQKGDIAEGYSVSREKKESFPLTVTSAQKNPTAFYLCASSQGVDYGYTFGSGTRLTVV.

This chain joins TRBV7-2 and TRBJ1-2, with D tentatively TRBD1 (5 bases). Looked up from germline, CDR1 is SGHTA and CDR2 is FQGNSA. Trimming shortened V by 0 bases and J by 8 bases, and 13 bases separated the two germline ends. The CDR3 consists of 14 residues. CDR3 nucleotide sequence: TGTGCCAGCAGCTTAGCCCCAAAGCAGGGCGGCTACACCTTC. It codes for CASSLAPKQGGYTF.

J is TRBJ2-2 and V is TRBV7-2; D may be TRBD2 (6 bases). CDR3 length: 15 amino acids. CDR1 and CDR2 (germline): SGHTA, FQGNSA. Deletions cut 4 bases from V and 2 bases from J, with 11 bases between. This chain's CDR3 is CASSSRDLNTGELFF. The CDR3 coding sequence is TGTGCCAGCAGCTCCCGGGACTTAAACACCGGGGAGCTGTTTTTT.

The chain couples TRBV5-1 to TRBJ1-2; TRBD1 matches 8 bases. The length of the CDR3 is 13 residues. The germline V gene has CDR1 SGHRS and CDR2 YFSETQ. V shed 4 bases, J shed 7 bases, and the junction held 6 bases outside the gene matches. The CDR3 coding sequence is TGCGCCAGCAGCCCCGGGACAGGTGGTGGCTACACCTTC. The encoded protein is CASSPGTGGGYTF.

For the CDR3, the DNA is TGTGCCAGCAGTATCAGCGCCGAAAAACTGTTTTTT. It translates to CASSISAEKLFF. This sequence joins TRBV6-2 or TRBV6-3 and TRBJ1-4; D gene unclear. Germline V gene sequence: CDR1 MNHEY, CDR2 SVGEGT. The V and J ends lost 5 bases and 8 bases respectively, with 9 bases between them. The CDR3 is made up of 12 amino acids.

This clone showed up just a few times. The rearrangement uses TRBV10-3 and TRBJ1-5, with 8 bases identical to TRBD1. This CDR3 has 13 residues. The ends lost 8 bases at V and 3 bases at J; junction bases unmatched: 3. Germline V CDR1 and CDR2: ENHRY, SYGVKD. The CDR3 loop is CAIGQGLNQPQHF. CDR3 DNA sequence: TGTGCCATCGGACAGGGACTCAATCAGCCCCAGCATTTT.

This chain links TRBV6-5 with TRBJ1-1, with D possibly TRBD1 on 5 matching bases. The V end was cut by 3 bases, the J end by 4 bases, with 12 bases between. This CDR3 is 14 amino acids long. Germline V gene lookup returns CDR1 MNHEY and CDR2 SVGAGI. The DNA for the CDR3 is TGTGCCAGCAGTTATCAGTCGGGGGGCACTGAAGCTTTCTTT. This codes for CASSYQSGGTEAFF.

The V gene is TRBV18, the J gene TRBJ1-6; tentatively, D is TRBD1 (6 bases). V gave up 4 bases and J gave up 5 bases, with 12 bases separating them. Germline lookup yields CDR1 KGHSH and CDR2 LQKENI. The CDR3 loop spans 15 amino acids. The CDR3 here is CASSQGEGDNSPLHF. The DNA for the CDR3 is TGTGCCAGCTCACAAGGAGAGGGGGATAATTCACCCCTCCACTTT.

The chain carries TRBV11-2 and TRBJ2-3; TRBD2 might be the D (6 bases). V was shortened by 3 bases and J by 1 base, with 17 bases between the two germline ends. This CDR3 has 17 amino acids. The germline gives CDR1 SGHAT, CDR2 FQNNGV. The CDR3 DNA reads as TGTGCCAGCAGCTTTGGTGCGGCGGGGTCGGGCACAGATACGCAGTATTTT. It encodes CASSFGAAGSGTDTQYF.

The chain joins TRBV4-3 to TRBJ1-1; 9 nucleotides align to TRBD1. The ends lost 6 bases at V and 4 bases at J; junction bases unmatched: 9. This CDR3 has 15 amino acids. Germline assignment: CDR1 LGHNA and CDR2 YSLEER. The CDR3: CASRQPGQGPTEAFF. CDR3 in DNA: TGCGCCAGCAGGCAGCCGGGACAGGGACCCACTGAAGCTTTCTTT.

This sequence joins TRBV6-5 and TRBJ2-2, with TRBD1 matching over 8 bases. V was pared by 8 bases and J by 2 bases, with 4 bases of the junction left unmatched. Germline V gene data show CDR1 as MNHEY and CDR2 as SVGAGI. The CDR3 covers 14 residues. CDR3 coding DNA: TGTGCCAGCCGAGGGACAGGAAACACCGGGGAGCTGTTTTTT. Translating gives CASRGTGNTGELFF.

The gene calls are TRBV19 and TRBJ1-5, with D possibly being TRBD1 (6 bases). CDR1 is LNHDA and CDR2 is SQIVND in the germline V gene (reference sequence). Trimming pared 2 bases from V and 4 bases from J, leaving 12 bases between. This CDR3 has 15 residues. The CDR3 nucleotides are TGTGCCAGTAGTATACAGGGGCAGGTTAATCAGCCCCAGCATTTT. Protein product: CASSIQGQVNQPQHF.